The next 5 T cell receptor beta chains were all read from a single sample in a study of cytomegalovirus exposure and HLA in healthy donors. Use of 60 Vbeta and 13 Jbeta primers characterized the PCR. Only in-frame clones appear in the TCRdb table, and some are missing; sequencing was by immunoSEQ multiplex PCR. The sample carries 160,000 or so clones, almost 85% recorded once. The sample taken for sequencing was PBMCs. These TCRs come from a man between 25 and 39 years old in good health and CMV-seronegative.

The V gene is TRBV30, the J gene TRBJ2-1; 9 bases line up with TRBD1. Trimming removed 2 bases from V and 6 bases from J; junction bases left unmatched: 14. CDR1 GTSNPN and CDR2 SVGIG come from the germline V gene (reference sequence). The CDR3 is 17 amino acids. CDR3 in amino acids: CAWSPNPIRTGVNEQFF. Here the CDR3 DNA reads TGTGCCTGGAGTCCAAACCCGATTCGGACAGGGGTCAATGAGCAGTTCTTC.

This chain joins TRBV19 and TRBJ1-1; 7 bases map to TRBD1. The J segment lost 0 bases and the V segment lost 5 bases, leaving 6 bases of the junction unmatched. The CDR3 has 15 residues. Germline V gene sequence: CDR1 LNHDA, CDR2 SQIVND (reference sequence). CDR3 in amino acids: CASSPGQIMNTEAFF. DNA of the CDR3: TGTGCCAGTAGTCCGGGACAGATCATGAACACTGAAGCTTTCTTT.

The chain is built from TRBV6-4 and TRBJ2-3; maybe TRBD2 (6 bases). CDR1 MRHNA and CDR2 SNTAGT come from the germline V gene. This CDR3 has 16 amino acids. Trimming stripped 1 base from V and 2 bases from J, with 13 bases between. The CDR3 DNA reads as TGTGCCAGCAGTGACTATATTGGGGGGAACACAGATACGCAGTATTTT. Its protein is CASSDYIGGNTDTQYF.

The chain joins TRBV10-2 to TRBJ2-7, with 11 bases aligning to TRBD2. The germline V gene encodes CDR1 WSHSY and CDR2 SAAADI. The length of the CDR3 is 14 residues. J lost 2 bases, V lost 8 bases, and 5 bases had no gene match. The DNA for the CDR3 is TGCGCCAGCTCGGGACTAGCGGCCACCTACGAGCAGTACTTC. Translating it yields CASSGLAATYEQYF.

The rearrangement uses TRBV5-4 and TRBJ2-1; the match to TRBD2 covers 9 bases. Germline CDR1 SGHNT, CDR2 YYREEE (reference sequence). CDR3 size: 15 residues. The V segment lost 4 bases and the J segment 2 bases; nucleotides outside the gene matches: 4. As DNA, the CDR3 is TGTGCCAGCAGCCAAGCGGGGGGCACCTACAATGAGCAGTTCTTC. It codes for CASSQAGGTYNEQFF.